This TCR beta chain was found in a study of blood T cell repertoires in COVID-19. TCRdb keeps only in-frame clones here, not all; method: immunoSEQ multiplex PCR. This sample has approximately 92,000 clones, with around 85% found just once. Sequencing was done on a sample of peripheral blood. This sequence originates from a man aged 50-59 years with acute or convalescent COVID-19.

CDR3: CATSRASMGEGNQPQHF. CDR3 in DNA: TGTGCCACCAGCAGAGCCTCCATGGGGGAGGGCAATCAGCCCCAGCATTTT. The chain links TRBV15 to TRBJ1-5; TRBD1 is a possible D gene (5 bases). V shed 1 base and J shed 2 bases, with 15 bases lying between them. Germline loops: CDR1 LNHNV, CDR2 YYDKDF (reference sequence). CDR3 length equals 17 residues.